This section outlines one T cell receptor beta chain sequence together with its context. This entry comes from a study of CD8+ T cells in alopecia areata. V was clipped by 4 bases and J by 1 base, with 7 bases between them. The V gene's germline CDR1 is MNHNS and CDR2 SASEGT. The CDR3 is made up of 14 amino acids. cDNA reverse transcribed from extracted RNA served as the sequencing template. Repertoires were generated with immunoSEQ multiplex PCR, while TCRdb's copy carries only in-frame clones and drops some. The profile shows roughly 150,000 clones, 45% to 65% of them singletons. Treatment described: oral pan-JAK inhibitor, 5-10 mg twice daily.

The chain uses TRBV6-1 and TRBJ2-2; no clear D. The sequenced sample was CD8+ T cells sorted from blood, obtained at week 4, from a patient treated with tofacitinib. The sequence derives from a human donor with alopecia areata. This chain's CDR3 is CASSVLGNTGELFF. The CDR3 DNA sequence: TGTGCCAGCAGTGTGCTGGGGAACACCGGGGAGCTGTTTTTT.